The 26 T cell receptor beta chains in this list originate from one sample, sequenced in a study of T-cell memory formation after mild COVID-19. TCRdb re-analysed the 5' RACE reads in MiXCR, keeping a single row per CDR3 protein. The data hold fewer than 50,000 distinct CDR3 sequences, with more than 9% observed a single time. The sequencing input was PBMCs or a T cell subset sorted from them (not recorded which). The receptors originated from an adult woman who had mild COVID-19 (a few samples of this study predate the infection). Cell type and time point are not known.

The rearrangement links TRBV10-3 to TRBJ2-1; 8 bases match TRBD2. This CDR3 has 13 amino acids. Looked up from germline, CDR1 is ENHRY and CDR2 is SYGVKD. J was trimmed by 7 bases and V by 10 bases; bases with no gene match: 9. The CDR3 bases are TGTGCCACAAAGCAAGCTAGCGGGAATGAGCAGTTCTTC. Amino acids: CATKQASGNEQFF.

The CDR3 is CASSEALRGNSWGKLFF. DNA of the CDR3: TGTGCCAGCAGTGAAGCGCTTCGGGGGAACTCCTGGGGAAAACTGTTTTTT. V is TRBV2 and J is TRBJ1-4, with D possibly matching TRBD1 (5 bases). Germline V gene sequence: CDR1 SNHLY, CDR2 FYNNEI. The CDR3 totals 17 residues. V was cut by 0 bases and J by 10 bases, with 21 bases left in between.

This clonotype was counted only a few times. The chain links TRBV4-2 to TRBJ2-1, with TRBD2 identical over 9 bases. This CDR3 comprises 17 residues. Unmatched junction bases numbered 10, after V lost 3 bases and J lost 4 bases. Per germline, CDR1 LGHNA and CDR2 YNFKEQ. CDR3 sequence: CASSQEISGSSYNEQFF. CDR3 nucleotides: TGTGCCAGCAGCCAGGAGATTAGCGGGAGCTCGTACAATGAGCAGTTCTTC.

This clonotype was detected only a few times. The rearrangement links TRBV6-2 or TRBV6-3 to TRBJ2-4, with TRBD1 matching over 9 bases. This CDR3 is 17 amino acids long. V shed 10 bases and J 0 bases; nucleotides not matched to a gene: 13. Germline V gives CDR1 MNHEY, CDR2 SVGEGT. The CDR3 bases are TGTGCCACAAGGGACAGGGTTACAGCGGCAGCCAAAAACATTCAGTACTTC. It yields the protein CATRDRVTAAAKNIQYF.

There are a few counts of this clonotype. V usage is TRBV12-3 or TRBV12-4 and J usage is TRBJ2-4, with 7 nucleotides matching TRBD1. Germline trimming cut 6 bases from V and 5 bases from J; bases unmatched to any gene: 7. The CDR3 runs 14 residues. In DNA form, the CDR3 reads TGTGCCAGCAGCCGAGGGGGCCAAGAAAACATTCAGTACTTC. Protein: CASSRGGQENIQYF.

The chain couples TRBV6-5 to TRBJ1-3; TRBD1 is a possible D gene (6 bases). The germline V gene has CDR1 MNHEY and CDR2 SVGAGI. Trimming took 9 bases from V and 2 from J, leaving 17 bases between them. This CDR3 spans 15 amino acids. CDR3 amino acids: CASGYREGTGNTIYF. DNA for the CDR3: TGTGCCAGTGGTTACAGGGAGGGCACTGGAAACACCATATATTTT.

The table lists this clonotype with many counts. The genes are TRBV5-1 and TRBJ1-5; maybe TRBD1 (6 bases). V was pared by 4 bases and J by 4 bases, with 12 bases between. Germline V lookup: CDR1 SGHRS, CDR2 YFSETQ. This CDR3 region has 14 residues. Written as DNA, the CDR3 is TGCGCCAGCAGCACGGACAGTTTAAATCAGCCCCAGCATTTT. Translated: CASSTDSLNQPQHF.

There are many counts of this clonotype. V usage is TRBV20-1 and J usage is TRBJ1-4; TRBD1 might be the D (5 bases). CDR1 DFQATT and CDR2 SNEGSKA come from the germline V gene (reference sequence). V lost 5 bases and J lost 6, with 28 bases in between. The CDR3 has 18 amino acids. The CDR3 DNA follows: TGCAGTGCTGCCCGGGGTCCGCAGGGACTAAGATGGGATGAAAAACTGTTTTTT. Its translation is CSAARGPQGLRWDEKLFF.

This clonotype showed up just once. The CDR3 loop reads CASSYSTGSGGYTF. The DNA of the CDR3 is TGTGCCAGCAGTTATTCGACAGGCTCCGGTGGCTACACCTTC. The gene calls are TRBV6-6 and TRBJ1-2, with D perhaps TRBD1 (6 bases). Between the trimmed V and J ends, which lost 3 bases and 7 bases, there was a span of 15 bases. Germline CDR1 is MNHNY and CDR2 is SVGAGI (reference sequence). The CDR3 totals 14 residues.

This clonotype came up a few times. J is TRBJ1-1 and V is TRBV20-1, with D unresolved. Germline assignment: CDR1 DFQATT and CDR2 SNEGSKA (reference sequence). The length of the CDR3 is 13 residues. V was pared by 4 bases and J by 1 base, with 10 bases between. This CDR3 reads CSATRRQNTEAFF. DNA of the CDR3: TGCAGTGCTACCCGACGGCAGAACACTGAAGCTTTCTTT.

Judged by abundance, this clonotype is medium-sized. Compared with germline, one end of the junction differs, possibly owing to a read error. The rearrangement links TRBV7-2 to TRBJ2-5, with 10 positions matching TRBD2. This CDR3 region has 12 residues. The germline gives CDR1 SGHTA, CDR2 FQGNSA. The chain's CDR3 is CASSFEREGLHF. Here the CDR3 DNA reads TGTGCCAGCAGCTTTGAGCGGGAGGGCCTGCACTTC.

This clonotype was recorded a few times. CDR3 sequence (DNA): TGTGCCAGCAGCCACCGGATATGCACTGAAGCTTTCTTT. It yields the protein CASSHRICTEAFF. The J gene is TRBJ1-1, the V gene TRBV7-9; D uncertain. Germline CDR1 reads SEHNR; CDR2 reads FQNEAQ (reference sequence). V shed 5 bases and J shed 4 bases, with 11 bases lying between them. This CDR3 is 13 amino acids long.

J is TRBJ1-2 and V is TRBV6-5; 7 nucleotides agree with TRBD1. The CDR3 spans 16 residues. Trimming took 6 bases from V and 4 from J; bases not matched to a gene: 14. CDR1 MNHEY and CDR2 SVGAGI come from the germline V gene. The CDR3 DNA follows: TGTGCCAGCAGGACGCCTCCCGACAGGGATAGCTATGGCTACACCTTC. This encodes CASRTPPDRDSYGYTF.

This clonotype has a count of ten or more. This chain links TRBV5-1 with TRBJ2-7; D might be TRBD2 (5 bases). V was trimmed by 0 bases and J by 3 bases, leaving 10 bases between them. Looked up from germline, CDR1 is SGHRS and CDR2 is YFSETQ. This CDR3 is 14 amino acids long. The CDR3 here is CASSLDKGGYEQYF. CDR3 nucleotides: TGCGCCAGCAGCTTGGATAAAGGAGGCTACGAGCAGTACTTC.

The V call is TRBV5-4, the J call TRBJ2-3, with 11 bases lining up with TRBD2. Germline assignment: CDR1 SGHNT and CDR2 YYREEE (reference sequence). The CDR3 is 16 residues long. Germline trimming cut 0 bases from V and 4 bases from J; bases unmatched to any gene: 4. For the CDR3, the DNA is TGTGCCAGCAGCTTGGAGACTAGCGGGATCGCAGATACGCAGTATTTT. It codes for CASSLETSGIADTQYF. The full variable domain, completed using reference TRBV5-4 and TRBJ2-3, is ETGVTQSPTHLIKTRGQQVTLRCSSQSGHNTVSWYQQALGQGPQFIFQYYREEENGRGNFPPRFSGLQFPNYSSELNVNALELDDSALYLCASSLETSGIADTQYFGPGTRLTVL.

This clonotype was recorded at least ten times. The chain uses TRBV20-1 and TRBJ2-7, with a possible D match to TRBD2 (6 bases). The V and J ends lost 6 bases and 5 bases respectively, with 17 bases between them. Germline V gene sequence: CDR1 DFQATT, CDR2 SNEGSKA (reference sequence). CDR3 length equals 13 residues. The CDR3 DNA reads TGCAGTGCCGTACGGGGGAAAGGGGACGAGCAGTACTTC. This codes for CSAVRGKGDEQYF.

By proportion, this clonotype is medium-sized. The V call is TRBV5-1, the J call TRBJ2-7, with D possibly matching TRBD1 (6 bases). Trimming removed 5 bases from V and 2 bases from J, with 17 bases in between. CDR1 SGHRS and CDR2 YFSETQ come from the germline V gene. The CDR3 is 15 residues long. The CDR3 protein is CASSSSQGAPYEQYF. The CDR3 coding sequence is TGCGCCAGCAGTTCCTCACAGGGAGCTCCCTACGAGCAGTACTTC.

This clonotype has at least ten counts. V is TRBV20-1 and J is TRBJ2-7; D might be TRBD1 (6 bases). CDR1 and CDR2 from the germline V gene are DFQATT and SNEGSKA (reference sequence). The length of the CDR3 is 13 residues. The V end lost 2 bases, the J end lost 2 bases, and 10 bases lay between the germline ends. DNA for the CDR3: TGCAGTGCTAGAACCGGGACAACCTACGAGCAGTACTTC. Translation gives CSARTGTTYEQYF.

The rearrangement joins TRBV7-9 to TRBJ1-2; tentatively, D is TRBD1 (5 bases). Germline loops: CDR1 SEHNR, CDR2 FQNEAQ (reference sequence). V was pared by 7 bases and J by 5 bases, with 14 bases between. The CDR3 spans 13 residues. This CDR3 reads CASTEQAQYGYTF. The CDR3 DNA is TGTGCCAGCACCGAACAGGCCCAATATGGCTACACCTTC.

This clonotype was seen repeatedly, ten times or more. The V call is TRBV7-2, the J call TRBJ2-7; D gene uncertain. The CDR3 length is 12 residues. CDR1 is SGHTA, CDR2 FQGNSA, per germline. The V end was cut by 4 bases, the J end by 3 bases, with 7 bases between. Written as DNA, the CDR3 is TGTGCCAGCAGCTCGTTTTACTACGAGCAGTACTTC. Translated: CASSSFYYEQYF.

The chain is built from TRBV12-5 and TRBJ2-2; 8 bases agree with TRBD1. Per germline, CDR1 LGHNT and CDR2 FRNRAP. This CDR3 region has 16 residues. Trimming at V came to 0 bases and at J to 0 bases, leaving 0 bases not matched to a gene. In DNA form, the CDR3 reads TGTGCTAGTGGTTTGGTACAGGGGGCGAACACCGGGGAGCTGTTTTTT. This encodes CASGLVQGANTGELFF.

This clonotype was counted a few times. One junction end disagrees with the germline gene, perhaps due to a read error. The rearrangement uses TRBV20-1 and TRBJ1-4; D ambiguous. CDR1 is DFQATT and CDR2 is SNEGSKA in the germline V gene (reference sequence). This CDR3 spans 11 amino acids. The CDR3 here is CSVIDGRKLFF. The DNA of the CDR3 is TGCAGTGTCATAGACGGGCGTAAACTGTTTTTC.

This chain connects TRBV5-5 to TRBJ1-3, with a tentative D call TRBD1 (6 bases). The CDR3 is 13 residues long. The V end was cut by 7 bases, the J end by 1 base, with 9 bases between. Germline loops: CDR1 SGHKS, CDR2 YYEKEE (reference sequence). The CDR3 loop reads CASHRESGNTIYF. The CDR3 DNA follows: TGTGCCAGCCACAGGGAGTCTGGAAACACCATATATTTT.

The genes are TRBV5-1 and TRBJ2-3, with D unresolved. CDR1 and CDR2 (germline): SGHRS, YFSETQ. The CDR3 runs to 13 residues. With 7 bases removed from V and 1 base from J, the gap between germline ends came to 10 bases. In DNA form, the CDR3 reads TGCGCCAGCGACCCTGGGGGCACAGATACGCAGTATTTT. It specifies CASDPGGTDTQYF.

In this sample, this clonotype turned up a few times. The chain uses TRBV7-9 and TRBJ1-5, with D possibly TRBD1 on 6 matching bases. The CDR3 runs to 13 residues. Per the germline V gene, CDR1 is SEHNR and CDR2 is FQNEAQ (reference sequence). V gave up 3 bases and J gave up 9 bases, with 12 bases separating them. CDR3 loop: CASSFGQISPQHF. The CDR3 coding sequence is TGTGCCAGCAGCTTCGGACAGATCTCGCCCCAGCATTTT.

This clonotype was detected many times. The J gene is TRBJ1-2, the V gene TRBV10-3, with D perhaps TRBD1 (5 bases). Per the germline V gene, CDR1 is ENHRY and CDR2 is SYGVKD. V gave up 6 bases and J gave up 8 bases, with 16 bases separating them. The CDR3 totals 13 residues. CDR3 region: CAIRTGTEMGYTF. The CDR3 nucleotides read TGTGCCATCAGAACCGGGACGGAGATGGGCTACACCTTC.